These 18 T cell receptor beta chains share one sample of origin, sequenced in a study of CD8+ T cells in alopecia areata. Treatment meaning: oral pan-JAK inhibitor, 5-10 mg twice daily. After isolation, RNA underwent reverse transcription to generate cDNA as the sequencing template. Profiling relied on immunoSEQ multiplex PCR, and the TCRdb table lists in-frame clones only, not all of them. The data hold 180,000 or so clones, with roughly half observed a single time. Sample: CD8+ T cells sorted from blood, taken at roughly week 53, from a patient treated with tofacitinib. The source of these receptors is a human donor with alopecia areata.

The chain recombines TRBV29-1 with TRBJ2-1; perhaps D is TRBD1 or TRBD2 (5 bases each). The CDR3 length is 14 residues. Germline V gene lookup returns CDR1 SQVTM and CDR2 ANQGSEA. Deletions cut 5 bases from V and 7 bases from J, with 18 bases between. CDR3 residues: CSVSGTPTLNEQFF. CDR3 sequence (DNA): TGCAGCGTTTCCGGGACCCCCACTCTGAATGAGCAGTTCTTC.

The chain combines TRBV9 with TRBJ1-6; TRBD1 is a possible D gene (5 bases). Germline CDR1 SGDLS, CDR2 YYNGEE. This CDR3 spans 15 amino acids. Trimming cost V 2 bases and J 9 bases, with 15 bases left between them. CDR3 residues: CASSVEGSRVSPLHF. In DNA form, the CDR3 reads TGTGCCAGCAGCGTCGAGGGCTCCAGGGTTTCACCCCTCCACTTT.

This clone showed up just a few times. The chain employs TRBV29-1 and TRBJ2-7, with TRBD1 as a possible D gene (6 bases). V was trimmed by 7 bases and J by 2 bases, leaving 15 bases between them. CDR3 size: 13 residues. Per the germline V gene, CDR1 is SQVTM and CDR2 is ANQGSEA. The CDR3 region is CSAGTPNAYEQYF. The CDR3, as DNA: TGCAGCGCCGGGACACCAAACGCCTACGAGCAGTACTTC.

The V gene is TRBV7-9, the J gene TRBJ2-1; 8 positions agree with TRBD1. Germline V gene lookup returns CDR1 SEHNR and CDR2 FQNEAQ (reference sequence). V lost 2 bases, J lost 5 bases, and 8 bases stayed unmatched. There are 16 residues in the CDR3. CDR3 loop: CASSLWDRTPDNEQFF. CDR3 coding DNA: TGTGCCAGCAGCTTATGGGACAGGACACCGGACAATGAGCAGTTCTTC.

CDR3 nucleotides: TGCAGCGTTTCTACCGGGACATCCTACGAGCAGTACTTC. It yields the protein CSVSTGTSYEQYF. V and J are TRBV29-1 and TRBJ2-7, with a weak D call TRBD1 (6 bases). The CDR3 runs 13 residues. Trimming stripped 5 bases from V and 1 base from J, with 12 bases between. CDR1 SQVTM and CDR2 ANQGSEA come from the germline V gene.

In its sample, this clone was seen a few times. The J gene is TRBJ1-5, the V gene TRBV29-1; perhaps TRBD1 as D (6 bases). V was trimmed by 4 bases and J by 5 bases, leaving 15 bases between them. Germline lookup yields CDR1 SQVTM and CDR2 ANQGSEA. The CDR3 consists of 14 residues. The CDR3 DNA reads TGCAGCGTTGCACAGGGCGTAGCGGATCAGCCCCAGCATTTT. It codes for CSVAQGVADQPQHF.

This clone was detected a few times. V gene TRBV11-2 combines with J gene TRBJ1-1; no definite D call. Germline V gene lookup returns CDR1 SGHAT and CDR2 FQNNGV. Trimming stripped 5 bases from V and 5 bases from J, with 9 bases between. The CDR3 is 12 amino acids. In DNA, the CDR3 is TGTGCCAGCAGCCCTATGGGGACTGAAGCTTTCTTT. Translating gives CASSPMGTEAFF.

The sample holds a few counts of this clone. The rearrangement uses TRBV30 and TRBJ1-1; no definite D call. CDR3 length: 11 residues. CDR1 is GTSNPN, CDR2 SVGIG, per germline (reference sequence). Trimming left V 4 bases short and J 1 base short, with 4 bases between. CDR3 amino acids: CAWKQNTEAFF. Written as DNA, the CDR3 is TGTGCCTGGAAACAGAACACTGAAGCTTTCTTT.

The V call is TRBV25-1, the J call TRBJ2-1; no clear D gene. Per germline, CDR1 MGHDK and CDR2 SYGVNS. V shed 4 bases and J shed 2 bases, with 15 bases lying between them. The CDR3 is 16 residues long. For the CDR3, the DNA is TGTGCCAGCAGTGCCGTGATAACACCAACCTACAATGAGCAGTTCTTC. Translated, it gives CASSAVITPTYNEQFF.

The J gene is TRBJ1-2, the V gene TRBV4-3, with TRBD1 identical over 12 bases. The CDR3 extends over 18 amino acids. V trimming: 2 bases; J trimming: 1 base; junction bases outside the gene matches: 8. Germline assignment: CDR1 LGHNA and CDR2 YSLEER. DNA of the CDR3: TGCGCCAGCAGCCAACTCGGGACAGGGGGCCGAAGTAACTATGGCTACACCTTC. Its protein product is CASSQLGTGGRSNYGYTF.

V gene TRBV7-9 combines with J gene TRBJ2-2; no firm D call. The CDR3 runs to 15 residues. Germline V gives CDR1 SEHNR, CDR2 FQNEAQ (reference sequence). V was pared by 4 bases and J by 0 bases, with 9 bases between. The CDR3 DNA sequence: TGTGCCAGCAGCTCCCTCTCCGCGAACACCGGGGAGCTGTTTTTT. Encoded protein: CASSSLSANTGELFF.

This clone was seen more than once but under ten times. This chain links TRBV11-2 with TRBJ1-2; 12 positions agree with TRBD1. Germline V CDR1 and CDR2: SGHAT, FQNNGV. This CDR3 region has 15 residues. After removal of 5 bases from V and 7 bases from J, the junction contained 8 bases not matched to a gene. In DNA, the CDR3 is TGTGCCAGCAGCCCGGCGGGACAGGGGGCGGTTGGCTACACCTTC. It codes for CASSPAGQGAVGYTF.

The V gene is TRBV4-1, the J gene TRBJ2-1; TRBD2 aligns across 8 bases. CDR3 length: 17 amino acids. Trimming cost V 1 base and J 12 bases; bases outside gene matches: 17. Germline lookup yields CDR1 MGHRA and CDR2 YSYEKL. The CDR3, as DNA: TGCGCCAGCAGCCAAGTATTCGTAGGGACTAGAACCGAACGGCAGTTCTTC. The encoded protein is CASSQVFVGTRTERQFF.

This clone was counted a single time. The chain has TRBV6-6 and TRBJ2-7; TRBD2 matches at 7 bases. V was clipped by 5 bases and J by 5 bases; unmatched bases: 6. CDR3 length: 13 amino acids. Per germline, CDR1 MNHNY and CDR2 SVGAGI (reference sequence). The CDR3 is CASSPPGGDEQYF. The CDR3 DNA reads as TGTGCCAGCAGTCCGCCTGGGGGGGACGAGCAGTACTTC.

This chain uses TRBV27 with TRBJ1-4; possible D gene TRBD1, 5 bases. The V end lost 4 bases, the J end lost 6 bases, and 12 bases lay between the germline ends. The CDR3 loop spans 14 amino acids. The germline V gene encodes CDR1 MNHEY and CDR2 SMNVEV (reference sequence). This CDR3 reads CASSSAGRYEKLFF. The CDR3, as DNA: TGTGCCAGCAGTTCGGCAGGGAGGTATGAAAAACTGTTTTTT.

This clone has more than one count but fewer than ten. This chain joins TRBV5-6 and TRBJ2-7; 8 bases map to TRBD1. Germline CDR1 is SGHDT and CDR2 is YYEEEE. This CDR3 has 12 residues. V shed 4 bases and J 4 bases; nucleotides not matched to a gene: 1. CDR3 region: CASSRDRYEQYF. DNA of the CDR3: TGTGCCAGCAGCCGGGACAGGTACGAGCAGTACTTC.

Only a few counts were recorded for this clone. The V call is TRBV30, the J call TRBJ1-2; 7 nucleotides match TRBD1. The CDR3 runs 15 residues. V shed 1 base and J 5 bases; nucleotides not matched to a gene: 10. CDR1 GTSNPN and CDR2 SVGIG come from the germline V gene (reference sequence). The CDR3, as DNA: TGTGCCTGGAGTGATCTGGGACAGCTTTCGTATGGCTACACCTTC. It codes for CAWSDLGQLSYGYTF.

This clone was seen just once. CDR3 residues: CASSYSRSGRGEQYF. The CDR3 nucleotides read TGTGCCAGCAGTTACTCGAGATCGGGCAGGGGCGAGCAGTACTTC. The V call is TRBV6-5, the J call TRBJ2-7; a weak D match, TRBD1 (6 bases). V dropped 0 bases and J dropped 6 bases, with 15 bases sitting between them. The CDR3 has 15 amino acids. In germline, CDR1 is MNHEY, CDR2 SVGAGI.